Listed below are T cell receptor beta chains from one sample, sequenced in a study of PD-L1 blockade in urothelial cancer. Assay used: immunoSEQ multiplex PCR; TCRdb lists only in-frame clones, some missing. Seen here are approximately 79,000 clones, about 90% observed once, and the top ten hold roughly 5.2%. Specimen: PBMCs, collected around atezolizumab (anti-PD-L1) treatment. The receptors originated from a woman in her seventies with urothelial cancer. Both conserved end residues are part of each CDR3. A D gene is named only where the DNA matches it firmly. A clone size is listed for some rows: how often the clone was seen (once, few, many), or a class if it is expanded.

cdr3_nt,cdr3_aa,clone_size,v_call,d_call,j_call,cdr3_length
TGTGCCAGCAGTTTACCTCAGGGGGAGTACGAGCAGTACTTC,CASSLPQGEYEQYF,NA,TRBV28,TRBD1,TRBJ2-7,14
TGTGCCAGCAGCCGCCCAGGGGGAAAAACCAACGAGCAGTACTTC,CASSRPGGKTNEQYF,few,TRBV28,TRBD1,TRBJ2-7,15
TGTGCCAGCTCACCCAACACAGGAGAGGAAAAACTGTTTTTT,CASSPNTGEEKLFF,NA,TRBV18,NA,TRBJ1-4,14
TGTGCCAGCAGCTTGGACAGGGGAGTTCCTGAAGCTTTCTTT,CASSLDRGVPEAFF,NA,TRBV7-2,TRBD1,TRBJ1-1,14
TGTGCCAGCGCGGACCAGGGGACCGGGGAGCTGTTTTTT,CASADQGTGELFF,once,TRBV18,NA,TRBJ2-2,13
TGTGCCAGCAGTGACAGGGGAGCTTTCTTT,CASSDRGAFF,NA,TRBV6-1,NA,TRBJ1-1,10
TGTGCCAGCAGCCAAGGGGTTGCAGATACGCAGTATTTT,CASSQGVADTQYF,NA,TRBV7-3,NA,TRBJ2-3,13
TGTGCCAGCAGCCCCGGACAGGGGAGCTATGGCTACACCTTC,CASSPGQGSYGYTF,once,TRBV6-1,TRBD1,TRBJ1-2,14
TGTGCCAGCAGCTTAGTTAGCCTCGGGACAGGGAGGGAGACCCAGTACTTC,CASSLVSLGTGRETQYF,NA,TRBV7-2,TRBD1,TRBJ2-5,17
TGTGCCAGCAGTCCACCGGGACAGGGTTTCAACGAGCAGTACTTC,CASSPPGQGFNEQYF,NA,TRBV28,TRBD1,TRBJ2-7,15
TGCAGCGTTGAAGTTCGGGACAGGGCTTCTGGGGCCAACGTCCTGACTTTC,CSVEVRDRASGANVLTF,NA,TRBV29-1,TRBD1,TRBJ2-6,17
TGTGCCAGCAGTAAAACAGGGGGGTATGGCTACACCTTC,CASSKTGGYGYTF,NA,TRBV6-5,TRBD1,TRBJ1-2,13
TGTGCCAGCAGTCCCCCCCCGACAGTCACTACGCAGTATTTT,CASSPPPTVTTQYF,NA,TRBV27,NA,TRBJ2-3,14
TGTGCCAGCAGCCGCAGAACCCAAGAGACCCAGTACTTC,CASSRRTQETQYF,NA,TRBV11-3,NA,TRBJ2-5,13
TGTGCCAGTAGTATAGTCTTGGTAGCGGGTAACACCGGGGAGCTGTTTTTT,CASSIVLVAGNTGELFF,NA,TRBV19,TRBD2,TRBJ2-2,17
TGTGCCAGCAGCCAAGGAACGGCGGGGGGGCTTTTTTACACCGGGGAGCTGTTTTTT,CASSQGTAGGLFYTGELFF,NA,TRBV4-2,TRBD2,TRBJ2-2,19
TGCGCCAGCAGCCAAGAACCGTTCCAGAGCAATCAGCCCCAGCATTTT,CASSQEPFQSNQPQHF,many,TRBV4-1,NA,TRBJ1-5,16
TGTGCCAGCAGCGAGGAAGGGACTAGTCGCTACAATGAGCAGTTCTTC,CASSEEGTSRYNEQFF,NA,TRBV9,TRBD2,TRBJ2-1,16
TGTGCCAGCAGCCCCCTCGGGTCCCCTACAATGGAGCAGTTCTTC,CASSPLGSPTMEQFF,NA,TRBV7-9,NA,TRBJ2-1,15
TGTGCCAGCTCACCACTCGGGGAAGACTATGGCTACACCTTC,CASSPLGEDYGYTF,NA,TRBV18,NA,TRBJ1-2,14